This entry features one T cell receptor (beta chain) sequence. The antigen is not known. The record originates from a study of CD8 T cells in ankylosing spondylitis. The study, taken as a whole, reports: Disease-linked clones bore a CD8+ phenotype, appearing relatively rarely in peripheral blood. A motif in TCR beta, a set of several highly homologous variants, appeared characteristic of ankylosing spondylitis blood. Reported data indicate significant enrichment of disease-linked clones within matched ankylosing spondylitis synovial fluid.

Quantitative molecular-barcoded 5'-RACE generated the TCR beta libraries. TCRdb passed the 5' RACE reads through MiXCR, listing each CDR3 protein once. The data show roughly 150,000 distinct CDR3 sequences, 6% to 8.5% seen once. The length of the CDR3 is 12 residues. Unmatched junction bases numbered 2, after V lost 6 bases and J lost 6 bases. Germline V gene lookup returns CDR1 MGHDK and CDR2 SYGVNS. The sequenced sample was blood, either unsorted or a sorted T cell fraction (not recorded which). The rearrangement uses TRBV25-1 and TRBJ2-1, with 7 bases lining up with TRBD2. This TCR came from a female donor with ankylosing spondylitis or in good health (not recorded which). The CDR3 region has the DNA TGTGCCAGCAGCCGGGGGGTCAATGAGCAGTTCTTC. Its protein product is CASSRGVNEQFF. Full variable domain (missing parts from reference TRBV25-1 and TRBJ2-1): EADIYQTPRYLVIGTGKKITLECSQTMGHDKMYWYQQDPGMELHLIHYSYGVNSTEKGDLSSESTVSRIRTEHFPLTLESARPSHTSQYLCASSRGVNEQFFGPGTRLTVL.